Each of the 31 T cell receptor beta chains below was sequenced from the same sample in a study of cytomegalovirus exposure and HLA in healthy donors. Researchers ran the PCR with 60 Vbeta and 13 Jbeta primers. Profiled with immunoSEQ multiplex PCR; TCRdb holds only in-frame clones, not every one. The clone table shows 95,000 to 150,000 clones, with the ten largest holding about 2.2%. Input material: PBMCs. All receptors come from a man between 35 and 55 years old in good health and CMV-seronegative.

The chain employs TRBV27 and TRBJ2-7, with unresolved D. This CDR3 comprises 14 residues. V shed 6 bases and J shed 3 bases, with 15 bases lying between them. The germline V gene has CDR1 MNHEY and CDR2 SMNVEV (reference sequence). The CDR3 is CASSRKLTDYEQYF. In DNA, the CDR3 is TGTGCCAGCAGCCGCAAACTTACCGACTACGAGCAGTACTTC.

The rearrangement links TRBV5-1 to TRBJ2-2, with D unclear. The germline CDR1 and CDR2 sequences are SGHRS and YFSETQ. V was shortened by 5 bases and J by 7 bases, with 12 bases between the two germline ends. The CDR3 has 13 amino acids. This CDR3 is CASRSGRIGELFF. The CDR3 nucleotides read TGCGCCAGCAGATCCGGCAGGATCGGGGAGCTGTTTTTT.

This chain links TRBV19 with TRBJ1-5, with 9 bases identical to TRBD1. This CDR3 contains 14 residues. Trimming took 7 bases from V and 5 from J; bases not matched to a gene: 6. The germline gives CDR1 LNHDA, CDR2 SQIVND (reference sequence). Here the CDR3 reads CASNMGTGYQPQHF. CDR3 sequence (DNA): TGTGCCAGTAACATGGGGACAGGGTATCAGCCCCAGCATTTT.

The J gene is TRBJ1-1, the V gene TRBV27; D unclear. CDR3 length: 15 amino acids. V lost 8 bases and J 1 base, leaving 17 bases between the germline ends. Germline V gene lookup returns CDR1 MNHEY and CDR2 SMNVEV (reference sequence). This chain's CDR3 is CASHLTRVENTEAFF. CDR3 coding DNA: TGTGCCAGCCACCTCACGCGGGTTGAGAACACTGAAGCTTTCTTT.

The chain uses TRBV10-2 and TRBJ2-3, with 7 bases lining up with TRBD2. CDR3 length: 14 amino acids. Germline V gives CDR1 WSHSY, CDR2 SAAADI. V was clipped by 4 bases and J by 3 bases; unmatched bases: 4. CDR3 amino acids: CASSVGGRTDTQYF. The CDR3 DNA reads TGCGCCAGCAGTGTCGGGGGGAGGACAGATACGCAGTATTTT.

The chain carries TRBV29-1 and TRBJ1-2; TRBD1 is a possible D gene (6 bases). Looked up from germline, CDR1 is SQVTM and CDR2 is ANQGSEA. V was pared by 4 bases and J by 8 bases, with 17 bases between. The CDR3 consists of 13 residues. The CDR3 protein is CSVVGQSAWGYTF. The CDR3 DNA reads as TGCAGCGTTGTAGGACAGAGCGCATGGGGCTACACCTTC.

V is TRBV28 and J is TRBJ1-5; TRBD1 agrees at 8 bases. Germline V gene sequence: CDR1 MDHEN, CDR2 SYDVKM. This CDR3 spans 16 amino acids. The CDR3 bases are TGTGCGGGGGACAGCGGACAGGGCCACCTAAATCAGCCCCAGCATTTT. This codes for CAGDSGQGHLNQPQHF.

The J gene is TRBJ1-1, the V gene TRBV6-5; D not certain. CDR1 is MNHEY and CDR2 is SVGAGI in the germline V gene. Trimming removed 7 bases at V and 6 bases at J, with 21 bases between. This CDR3 comprises 15 residues. In DNA form, the CDR3 reads TGTGCCAGCACCCGCGAGGGAGCGGCGTTCCCTGAAGCTTTCTTT. Its translation: CASTREGAAFPEAFF.

V usage is TRBV27 and J usage is TRBJ2-1; D not certain. CDR1 MNHEY and CDR2 SMNVEV come from the germline V gene (reference sequence). This CDR3 has 14 residues. Trimming removed 3 bases at V and 0 bases at J, with 6 bases between. The DNA for the CDR3 is TGTGCCAGCAGTTTTGAGAGCTCCTACAATGAGCAGTTCTTC. Protein: CASSFESSYNEQFF.

The V and J genes are TRBV29-1 and TRBJ2-2; 10 nucleotides agree with TRBD2. CDR3 length: 15 amino acids. The J segment lost 0 bases and the V segment lost 6 bases, leaving 4 bases of the junction unmatched. CDR1 and CDR2 (germline): SQVTM, ANQGSEA. DNA of the CDR3: TGCAGCGTGGAAACTAGCGGGACGAACACCGGGGAGCTGTTTTTT. This codes for CSVETSGTNTGELFF.

This chain uses TRBV11-2 with TRBJ2-7; the D gene is possibly TRBD2 (5 bases). The CDR3 runs 12 residues. V was pared by 3 bases and J by 4 bases, with 7 bases between. The V gene's germline CDR1 is SGHAT and CDR2 FQNNGV. The CDR3 loop is CASSFTSYEQYF. The CDR3 DNA reads TGTGCCAGCAGCTTTACTAGTTACGAGCAGTACTTC.

The chain combines TRBV7-2 with TRBJ2-7, with 7 bases matching TRBD2. The CDR3 covers 13 residues. Germline CDR1 SGHTA, CDR2 FQGNSA. J was trimmed by 6 bases and V by 5 bases; bases with no gene match: 7. CDR3 nucleotide sequence: TGTGCCAGCAGCCGTACTAGCGTTATCGAGCAGTACTTC. The encoded protein is CASSRTSVIEQYF.

The CDR3 region has the DNA TGTGCCAGCACCGCTCAGGGGTTTGGGAGAAACACCATATATTTT. Translation gives CASTAQGFGRNTIYF. The chain links TRBV28 to TRBJ1-3; tentative D call: TRBD1 (6 bases). The V gene's germline CDR1 is MDHEN and CDR2 SYDVKM. V was trimmed by 7 bases and J by 5 bases, leaving 18 bases between them. The CDR3 spans 15 residues.

This chain joins TRBV19 and TRBJ2-7; TRBD1 might be the D (7 bases). The germline V and J ends were trimmed by 5 bases and 3 bases, with 17 bases remaining between them. CDR1 is LNHDA, CDR2 SQIVND, per germline (reference sequence). There are 15 residues in the CDR3. Here the CDR3 reads CASSRGKGACYEQYF. CDR3 nucleotides: TGTGCCAGTAGTCGGGGGAAGGGGGCCTGCTACGAGCAGTACTTC.

The V and J genes are TRBV10-3 and TRBJ1-1, with a possible D match to TRBD1 (6 bases). V was trimmed by 6 bases and J by 6 bases, leaving 23 bases between them. Germline values: CDR1 ENHRY, CDR2 SYGVKD. The CDR3 length is 16 residues. CDR3 DNA sequence: TGTGCCATCAGCCCCCAGCATGGGGGCGCGGGTGCTGAAGCTTTCTTT. The encoded protein is CAISPQHGGAGAEAFF.

The chain carries TRBV6-1 and TRBJ2-7, with D unresolved. CDR1 and CDR2 (germline): MNHNS, SASEGT. This CDR3 is 12 amino acids long. Trimming took 7 bases from V and 0 from J, leaving 7 bases between them. The CDR3 bases are TGTGCCAGCACGGTCCGCTCCTACGAGCAGTACTTC. Encoded protein: CASTVRSYEQYF.

The CDR3 sequence is CASSVRSYNEQFF. In nucleotides, the CDR3 is TGTGCCAGCAGCGTTCGCTCCTACAATGAGCAGTTCTTC. The V gene is TRBV9, the J gene TRBJ2-1; D remains ambiguous. The CDR3 runs to 13 residues. The V and J ends lost 2 bases and 0 bases respectively, with 3 bases between them. CDR1 is SGDLS, CDR2 YYNGEE, per germline.

V usage is TRBV5-1 and J usage is TRBJ1-2; no definite D call. Germline loops: CDR1 SGHRS, CDR2 YFSETQ. The CDR3 runs 13 residues. The ends were cut back, 0 bases at V and 9 bases at J, with 12 bases in the middle. In DNA form, the CDR3 reads TGCGCCAGCAGCTTGGGGGCTGGCGATCGCTACACCTTC. Amino acids: CASSLGAGDRYTF.

The chain combines TRBV11-3 with TRBJ2-7, with 8 nucleotides matching TRBD1. The V segment lost 0 bases and the J segment 5 bases; nucleotides outside the gene matches: 0. Germline assignment: CDR1 SGHNT and CDR2 YENEEA. The CDR3 extends over 13 amino acids. Here the CDR3 reads CASSLEDRDEQYF. In DNA form, the CDR3 reads TGTGCCAGCAGCTTAGAGGACAGGGACGAGCAGTACTTC.

The CDR3 nucleotides are TGCGCCAGCAGCCAAGTTCGGACAGGGTCCAAAAACATTCAGTACTTC. This encodes CASSQVRTGSKNIQYF. The chain is built from TRBV4-1 and TRBJ2-4; 8 nucleotides agree with TRBD1. J gave up 2 bases and V 1 base, and 4 bases lay outside the gene matches. Germline values: CDR1 MGHRA, CDR2 YSYEKL. The length of the CDR3 is 16 residues.

The rearrangement uses TRBV4-2 and TRBJ2-1, with TRBD2 matching over 8 bases. This CDR3 region has 15 residues. Germline trimming cut 4 bases from V and 6 bases from J; bases unmatched to any gene: 8. Germline assignment: CDR1 LGHNA and CDR2 YNFKEQ. The CDR3 nucleotides are TGTGCCAGCAGCCCCCAAGGGACTAGTGGCAATGAGCAGTTCTTC. Translated: CASSPQGTSGNEQFF.

This sequence joins TRBV28 and TRBJ1-4, with 11 positions matching TRBD1. The germline gives CDR1 MDHEN, CDR2 SYDVKM. The CDR3 spans 15 residues. The V and J ends lost 6 bases and 7 bases, in that order; junction bases with no gene match: 7. This CDR3 reads CASRGGTGGGEKLFF. CDR3 sequence (DNA): TGTGCCAGCAGGGGGGGGACAGGGGGTGGTGAAAAACTGTTTTTT.

CDR3 sequence reads: CASSRERGQGMDGYTF. DNA of the CDR3: TGTGCCAGCAGCCGAGAAAGAGGACAGGGGATGGATGGCTACACCTTC. This chain uses TRBV2 with TRBJ1-2; 9 bases line up with TRBD1. The CDR3 totals 16 residues. V was pared by 6 bases and J by 6 bases, with 14 bases of the junction left unmatched. Germline V gene sequence: CDR1 SNHLY, CDR2 FYNNEI.

V is TRBV10-2 and J is TRBJ2-1, with 9 bases matching TRBD1. Germline loops: CDR1 WSHSY, CDR2 SAAADI. The CDR3 has 13 amino acids. V dropped 5 bases and J dropped 12; count of bases not matched to a gene: 8. CDR3 sequence reads: CASSPGQGSLQFF. CDR3 nucleotides: TGCGCCAGCAGTCCGGGACAGGGCAGTTTGCAGTTCTTC.

The chain uses TRBV7-2 and TRBJ2-3; TRBD1 is a possible D gene (6 bases). V dropped 4 bases and J dropped 2 bases, with 19 bases sitting between them. CDR3 length equals 17 residues. Germline V gene lookup returns CDR1 SGHTA and CDR2 FQGNSA. In DNA form, the CDR3 reads TGTGCCAGCAGCTCGCCTGGGGGCCGGACCCTCACAGATACGCAGTATTTT. This translates into CASSSPGGRTLTDTQYF.

In DNA, the CDR3 is TGTGCCAGCAGCCGAGGGTCTGCCCTTCAGCCCCAGCATTTT. This gives the protein CASSRGSALQPQHF. The chain couples TRBV6-6 to TRBJ1-5, with no clear D. V lost 6 bases to trimming and J lost 6 bases, with 15 bases between them. This CDR3 spans 14 amino acids. In germline, CDR1 is MNHNY, CDR2 SVGAGI (reference sequence).

V usage is TRBV5-1 and J usage is TRBJ2-1; no definite D call. Germline V gene lookup returns CDR1 SGHRS and CDR2 YFSETQ. V was shortened by 2 bases and J by 2 bases, with 8 bases between the two germline ends. The CDR3 sequence is 14 residues long. For the CDR3, the DNA is TGCGCCAGCAGCTTTACAGCCGCCTACAATGAGCAGTTCTTC. Amino acid sequence: CASSFTAAYNEQFF. Using reference TRBV5-1 and TRBJ2-1 for the parts outside the CDR3, the full variable domain is KAGVTQTPRYLIKTRGQQVTLSCSPISGHRSVSWYQQTPGQGLQFLFEYFSETQRNKGNFPGRFSGRQFSNSRSEMNVSTLELGDSALYLCASSFTAAYNEQFFGPGTRLTVL.

The chain is built from TRBV5-1 and TRBJ2-1; unclear D gene. CDR1 SGHRS and CDR2 YFSETQ come from the germline V gene. The V end lost 4 bases, the J end lost 4 bases, and 12 bases lay between the germline ends. This CDR3 has 14 residues. CDR3 amino acids: CASSLTTPYNEQFF. CDR3 nucleotide sequence: TGCGCCAGCAGCCTCACGACTCCTTACAATGAGCAGTTCTTC.

To note about this clone: This same CDR3 is encoded by further DNA sequences in the sample. The chain links TRBV19 to TRBJ1-5; TRBD1 matches at 7 bases. V was pared by 6 bases and J by 3 bases, with 5 bases of the junction left unmatched. The CDR3 contains 14 residues. CDR1 and CDR2 from the germline V gene are LNHDA and SQIVND (reference sequence). The CDR3 protein is CASSPTGDNQPQHF. The CDR3, as DNA: TGTGCCAGTAGCCCTACAGGGGACAATCAGCCCCAGCATTTT.

The J gene is TRBJ1-1, the V gene TRBV5-1; 10 bases match TRBD1. This CDR3 region has 14 residues. Germline CDR1 and CDR2: SGHRS and YFSETQ. Trimming cost V 6 bases and J 1 base; bases outside gene matches: 3. The CDR3 nucleotides read TGCGCCAGCACTCGGACAGGGGGGAACACTGAAGCTTTCTTT. This gives the protein CASTRTGGNTEAFF.

V and J are TRBV6-5 and TRBJ1-2; the D is unclear. The CDR3 is made up of 13 amino acids. Trimming shortened V by 4 bases and J by 6 bases, and 12 bases separated the two germline ends. The germline V gene encodes CDR1 MNHEY and CDR2 SVGAGI. This CDR3 reads CASSWTTNNGYTF. The CDR3 nucleotides read TGTGCCAGCAGTTGGACTACGAACAATGGCTACACCTTC.